One TCR beta chain is described in this entry. This entry is derived from a study of blood T cell repertoires in COVID-19. Study in general: Specimens from acute and convalescent COVID-19 originated in the United States, Italy and Spain. The analysed material was cDNA or gDNA that came from T cells, B-cell-depleted T cells, or PBMCs.

The V end was cut by 3 bases, the J end by 8 bases, with 10 bases between. The CDR3 is 13 amino acids. Per the original methods: Reference gene primer amplification gave nucleated cell count estimates. TCRdb keeps only in-frame clones here, not all; method: immunoSEQ multiplex PCR. V, J and clone size are taken as reported in that table, and D and trimming were inferred from the DNA itself. The data contain 60,000 to 70,000 clones, roughly 90% of them singletons. The sequence came from a woman in her fifties or sixties with acute or convalescent COVID-19. The genes are TRBV12-3 or TRBV12-4 and TRBJ1-4; no reliable D call. Sequencing was carried out using peripheral blood. The chain's CDR3 is CASSFMAAEKLFF. The CDR3 region has the DNA TGTGCCAGCAGTTTTATGGCGGCAGAAAAACTGTTTTTT.